The 29 T cell receptor beta chains presented below share a single source sample, sequenced in a study of T cell clonotyping in hematopoietic cell transplantation. Data came from immunoSEQ multiplex PCR; TCRdb stores just in-frame clones and leaves some out. Of tens of thousands of clones listed, around 94% are singletons. Sequenced material: peripheral blood mononuclear cells. The origin of the receptors is a woman in her 50s in good health. Some clones in this sample may be carry-over from other donors' samples.

This chain links TRBV7-2 with TRBJ2-2; D is unresolved. The germline CDR1 and CDR2 sequences are SGHTA and FQGNSA. V lost 3 bases and J lost 8, with 10 bases in between. The CDR3 is 13 amino acids. CDR3 in amino acids: CASSFVGGGELFF. DNA for the CDR3: TGTGCCAGCAGCTTTGTGGGTGGGGGGGAGCTGTTTTTT.

The rearrangement uses TRBV4-2 and TRBJ1-6; D remains ambiguous. The CDR3 consists of 16 residues. CDR1 LGHNA and CDR2 YNFKEQ come from the germline V gene. Trimming removed 0 bases from V and 7 bases from J, with 13 bases in between. CDR3 coding DNA: TGTGCCAGCAGCCAAGATGTAGGAGGAACAAATTCACCCCTCCACTTT. Encoded protein: CASSQDVGGTNSPLHF.

The chain employs TRBV7-9 and TRBJ2-7; TRBD1 is a possible D gene (5 bases). The germline V gene encodes CDR1 SEHNR and CDR2 FQNEAQ (reference sequence). The CDR3 has 13 amino acids. V was cut by 8 bases and J by 3 bases, with 14 bases left in between. The CDR3 bases are TGTGCCAGCGAAACAGGAGCGAGCTACGAGCAGTACTTC. It encodes CASETGASYEQYF.

The V gene is TRBV5-4, the J gene TRBJ1-2, with a tentative D call TRBD1 (5 bases). Trimming removed 2 bases at V and 6 bases at J, with 14 bases between. The CDR3 loop spans 14 amino acids. Germline assignment: CDR1 SGHNT and CDR2 YYREEE (reference sequence). DNA for the CDR3: TGTGCCAGCAGCTTCATTAAGGAGGGACATGGCTACACCTTC. Translating gives CASSFIKEGHGYTF. Full variable domain (outside the CDR3, taken from reference TRBV5-4 and TRBJ1-2): ETGVTQSPTHLIKTRGQQVTLRCSSQSGHNTVSWYQQALGQGPQFIFQYYREEENGRGNFPPRFSGLQFPNYSSELNVNALELDDSALYLCASSFIKEGHGYTFGSGTRLTVV.

J is TRBJ1-1 and V is TRBV6-7; maybe TRBD1 (6 bases). TRBV6-7 is treated as an ORF (open reading frame) with a function not yet certain. This CDR3 region has 13 residues. Trimming cost V 6 bases and J 1 base, with 9 bases left between them. The CDR3 sequence: CASRTGSNTEAFF. The CDR3 DNA reads TGTGCCAGCAGGACAGGATCGAACACTGAAGCTTTCTTT.

The chain uses TRBV28 and TRBJ1-5; tentative D call: TRBD1 (6 bases). This CDR3 has 13 residues. Between the trimmed V and J ends, which lost 4 bases and 4 bases, there was a span of 8 bases. Germline V gives CDR1 MDHEN, CDR2 SYDVKM. CDR3 bases: TGTGCCAGCAGTTGGGGGGCGAATCAGCCCCAGCATTTT. It translates to CASSWGANQPQHF.

The chain couples TRBV11-3 to TRBJ1-2; perhaps TRBD1 as D (5 bases). Trimming pared 4 bases from V and 4 bases from J, leaving 13 bases between. Germline V gene sequence: CDR1 SGHNT, CDR2 YENEEA. The CDR3 sequence is 14 residues long. In DNA form, the CDR3 reads TGTGCCAGCAGCTCCACACGGGGGGGCTATGGCTACACCTTC. Amino acid sequence: CASSSTRGGYGYTF.

This clone appeared a single time. The rearrangement uses TRBV30 and TRBJ1-5; D might be TRBD1 (5 bases). The germline CDR1 and CDR2 sequences are GTSNPN and SVGIG (reference sequence). The V end was cut by 3 bases, the J end by 5 bases, with 11 bases between. This CDR3 spans 13 amino acids. The CDR3 DNA follows: TGTGCCTGGAGGGGGGGGGACTATCAGCCCCAGCATTTT. Translating gives CAWRGGDYQPQHF.

The rearrangement uses TRBV5-1 and TRBJ2-1; no clear D gene. CDR3 length equals 13 residues. CDR1 is SGHRS, CDR2 YFSETQ, per germline. The V end was cut by 0 bases, the J end by 5 bases, with 6 bases between. The CDR3 region is CASSLVVNNEQFF. For the CDR3, the DNA is TGCGCCAGCAGCTTGGTTGTTAACAATGAGCAGTTCTTC.

CDR3 bases: TGTGCCAGCAGCCCCGGGACAGGGCTCTCTGGGGCCAACGTCCTGACTTTC. The encoded protein is CASSPGTGLSGANVLTF. The J gene is TRBJ2-6, the V gene TRBV6-4, with 9 nucleotides matching TRBD1. Looked up from germline, CDR1 is MRHNA and CDR2 is SNTAGT. The CDR3 is 17 residues long. V shed 6 bases and J 0 bases; nucleotides not matched to a gene: 6.

CDR3 DNA sequence: TGCGCCAGCAGTACCATCTTAAGAGTAGATGAAAAACTGTTTTTT. This codes for CASSTILRVDEKLFF. V gene TRBV4-1 combines with J gene TRBJ1-4; D gene unclear. Per the germline V gene, CDR1 is MGHRA and CDR2 is YSYEKL. This CDR3 region has 15 residues. V lost 6 bases to trimming and J lost 6 bases, with 17 bases between them.

The chain employs TRBV4-1 and TRBJ2-6; unclear D gene. Trimming stripped 3 bases from V and 0 bases from J, with 6 bases between. Germline V gene lookup returns CDR1 MGHRA and CDR2 YSYEKL. This CDR3 has 15 residues. This CDR3 is CASSQGSSGANVLTF. CDR3 sequence (DNA): TGCGCCAGCAGCCAGGGGTCCTCTGGGGCCAACGTCCTGACTTTC.

CDR3: CASSLAPKGAGTEAFF. In nucleotides, the CDR3 is TGCGCCAGCAGCTTGGCCCCCAAGGGCGCGGGCACTGAAGCTTTCTTT. The chain recombines TRBV5-1 with TRBJ1-1; D remains unclear. V lost 0 bases and J 4 bases, leaving 16 bases between the germline ends. The CDR3 contains 16 residues. CDR1 is SGHRS and CDR2 is YFSETQ in the germline V gene.

J is TRBJ1-3 and V is TRBV20-1, with D hard to call. CDR3 length equals 11 residues. Germline V lookup: CDR1 DFQATT, CDR2 SNEGSKA (reference sequence). Trimming removed 5 bases at V and 0 bases at J, with 2 bases between. The CDR3 loop reads CSAYSGNTIYF. The CDR3 DNA follows: TGCAGTGCTTACTCTGGAAACACCATATATTTT.

The CDR3 loop is CASSFSRDSYEQYF. The CDR3 nucleotides read TGTGCCAGCAGCTTTTCTCGGGACTCCTACGAGCAGTACTTC. The chain joins TRBV7-7 to TRBJ2-7, with D possibly matching TRBD2 (5 bases). Deletions cut 3 bases from V and 0 bases from J, with 9 bases between. Per germline, CDR1 SSHAT and CDR2 FNYEAQ (reference sequence). The CDR3 runs 14 residues.

The chain joins TRBV14 to TRBJ1-3; D uncertain. The CDR3 is 16 residues long. The V end lost 3 bases, the J end lost 3 bases, and 15 bases lay between the germline ends. Looked up from germline, CDR1 is SGHDN and CDR2 is FVKESK. The CDR3 region has the DNA TGTGCCAGCAGCCAGGCCAGCGTCAGCCGTGGAAACACCATATATTTT. It specifies CASSQASVSRGNTIYF. The whole variable domain, filled in from reference TRBV14 and TRBJ1-3, reads EAGVTQFPSHSVIEKGQTVTLRCDPISGHDNLYWYRRVMGKEIKFLLHFVKESKQDESGMPNNRFLAERTGGTYSTLKVQPAELEDSGVYFCASSQASVSRGNTIYFGEGSWLTVV.

The chain has TRBV9 and TRBJ2-2; D remains ambiguous. Trimming left V 2 bases short and J 2 bases short, with 13 bases between. Germline CDR1 reads SGDLS; CDR2 reads YYNGEE. This CDR3 has 16 residues. CDR3 DNA: TGTGCCAGCAGCGTCTGGTCCGGGCCTAACACCGGGGAGCTGTTTTTT. Translation gives CASSVWSGPNTGELFF.

The CDR3 loop reads CATSRGTGRTEAFF. The CDR3 nucleotides are TGTGCCACCAGCAGAGGGACAGGGAGGACTGAAGCTTTCTTT. The chain is built from TRBV15 and TRBJ1-1, with TRBD1 matching over 8 bases. The CDR3 is made up of 14 amino acids. V dropped 1 base and J dropped 5; count of bases not matched to a gene: 3. The germline V gene encodes CDR1 LNHNV and CDR2 YYDKDF (reference sequence).

The genes are TRBV13 and TRBJ1-1; unclear D gene. The CDR3 sequence is 13 residues long. CDR1 and CDR2 (germline): PRHDT, FYEKMQ (reference sequence). The germline V and J ends were trimmed by 3 bases and 4 bases, with 9 bases remaining between them. CDR3 protein: CASSFKISTEAFF. CDR3 DNA: TGTGCCAGCAGCTTTAAAATTAGCACTGAAGCTTTCTTT.

The V and J genes are TRBV9 and TRBJ2-7; the match to TRBD2 covers 9 bases. The CDR3 sequence is 15 residues long. V was clipped by 0 bases and J by 6 bases; unmatched bases: 7. Germline CDR1 reads SGDLS; CDR2 reads YYNGEE. The DNA for the CDR3 is TGTGCCAGCAGCGTAGCTGGCGGGGGGGATGGCGAGCAGTACTTC. Amino acids: CASSVAGGGDGEQYF.

The DNA for the CDR3 is TGTGCCATCAGCGTACAGGGAGGCTTGAATCAGCCCCAGCATTTT. Residues: CAISVQGGLNQPQHF. The V call is TRBV10-3, the J call TRBJ1-5; perhaps TRBD1 as D (6 bases). Between the trimmed V and J ends, which lost 6 bases and 4 bases, there was a span of 16 bases. This CDR3 has 15 amino acids. Germline-derived CDR1 and CDR2 are ENHRY and SYGVKD.

CDR3 in amino acids: CASSLTGVNYEQYF. The CDR3 DNA reads TGTGCCAGCAGTTTAACAGGGGTCAACTACGAGCAGTACTTC. This chain connects TRBV28 to TRBJ2-7; 7 bases line up with TRBD1. Germline CDR1 MDHEN, CDR2 SYDVKM. The CDR3 has 14 residues. With V trimmed by 2 bases and J by 3 bases, 4 bases remained unmatched. The variable domain in full, with the rest retrieved from reference TRBV28 and TRBJ2-7, is DVKVTQSSRYLVKRTGEKVFLECVQDMDHENMFWYRQDPGLGLRLIYFSYDVKMKEKGDIPEGYSVSREKKERFSLILESASTNQTSMYLCASSLTGVNYEQYFGPGTRLTVT.

The rearrangement links TRBV6-5 to TRBJ1-5; D gene unclear. Trimming removed 6 bases from V and 4 bases from J, with 13 bases in between. This CDR3 comprises 14 residues. Germline-derived CDR1 and CDR2 are MNHEY and SVGAGI. CDR3 sequence reads: CASRSDGTNQPQHF. CDR3 nucleotides: TGTGCCAGCAGATCCGACGGAACAAATCAGCCCCAGCATTTT.

The V and J genes are TRBV6-5 and TRBJ2-7; 9 positions agree with TRBD2. The CDR3 is 15 amino acids. CDR1 and CDR2 from the germline V gene are MNHEY and SVGAGI. Trimming at V came to 3 bases and at J to 0 bases, leaving 3 bases not matched to a gene. The CDR3 DNA reads TGTGCCAGCAGTTATGTAGCGGGGGCCTCCTACGAGCAGTACTTC. Translation gives CASSYVAGASYEQYF.

The genes are TRBV11-3 and TRBJ2-7, with TRBD1 matching over 10 bases. CDR3 size: 15 residues. V lost 5 bases to trimming and J lost 1 base; unmatched junction nucleotides: 5. Per germline, CDR1 SGHNT and CDR2 YENEEA. CDR3 sequence (DNA): TGTGCCAGCAGCCAACGGACAGGGGGATCCTACGAGCAGTACTTC. Residues: CASSQRTGGSYEQYF.

The chain couples TRBV19 to TRBJ2-1, with D possibly matching TRBD1 (7 bases). Germline values: CDR1 LNHDA, CDR2 SQIVND (reference sequence). The CDR3 consists of 17 residues. V lost 5 bases and J 4 bases, leaving 21 bases between the germline ends. The chain's CDR3 is CASSRTGGEGPYNEQFF. CDR3 sequence (DNA): TGTGCCAGTAGTCGGACAGGCGGGGAAGGACCTTACAATGAGCAGTTCTTC.

The chain joins TRBV5-5 to TRBJ1-6, with 9 bases that match TRBD1. The trim removed 0 bases at V and 7 bases at J, leaving 5 bases unmatched. In germline, CDR1 is SGHKS, CDR2 YYEKEE (reference sequence). The CDR3 loop spans 16 amino acids. The CDR3 bases are TGTGCCAGCAGCTTGGGGACAGGGGCTTGGAATTCACCCCTCCACTTT. The encoded protein is CASSLGTGAWNSPLHF.

The chain links TRBV9 to TRBJ2-5; TRBD1 is a possible D gene (5 bases). This CDR3 spans 13 amino acids. Germline loops: CDR1 SGDLS, CDR2 YYNGEE. The V gene lost 4 bases and the J gene lost 2 bases, with 9 bases spanning the gap. DNA for the CDR3: TGTGCCAGCAGCCAGGGTCGACAAGAGACCCAGTACTTC. This translates into CASSQGRQETQYF.

CDR3: CASSTHEEGANTEAFF. The CDR3 coding sequence is TGTGCCAGCAGTACCCACGAAGAGGGAGCGAACACTGAAGCTTTCTTT. The J gene is TRBJ1-1, the V gene TRBV28; D not resolved. V lost 5 bases and J 1 base, leaving 17 bases between the germline ends. The CDR3 runs to 16 residues. Germline CDR1 is MDHEN and CDR2 is SYDVKM.